This T cell receptor beta chain was retrieved from a study of blood T cell repertoires in COVID-19. Across 20 to 25 US areas, participants ranged in age from about 18 to 90 years. Donors were grouped by their self-reported clinical history. The method was immunoSEQ multiplex PCR; TCRdb's version includes in-frame clones alone and lacks a portion of them. The sample has roughly 76,000 clones, 80% to 90% seen once. This clone was seen a handful of times. The length of the CDR3 is 16 residues. Germline lookup yields CDR1 LGHDT and CDR2 YNNKEL (reference sequence). V shed 4 bases and J 1 base; nucleotides not matched to a gene: 5.

The clonotype comes from a woman aged 45-59 years with acute COVID-19. The sequenced material came from PBMCs or T cells enriched from blood (not recorded which). The gene calls are TRBV3-1 (or the pseudogene TRBV3-2) and TRBJ2-5; TRBD2 matches at 11 bases. The CDR3 protein is CASSPRTSGFQETQYF. CDR3 DNA: TGTGCCAGCAGCCCACGGACTAGCGGGTTCCAAGAGACCCAGTACTTC.